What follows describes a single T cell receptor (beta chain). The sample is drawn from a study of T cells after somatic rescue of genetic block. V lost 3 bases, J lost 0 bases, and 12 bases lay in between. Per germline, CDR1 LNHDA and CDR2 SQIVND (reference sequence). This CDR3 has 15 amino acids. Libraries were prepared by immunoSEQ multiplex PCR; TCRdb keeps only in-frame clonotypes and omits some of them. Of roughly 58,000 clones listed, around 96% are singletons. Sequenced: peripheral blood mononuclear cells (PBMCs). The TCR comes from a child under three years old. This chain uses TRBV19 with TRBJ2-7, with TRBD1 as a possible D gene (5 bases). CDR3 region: CASSIVAGPSYEQYF. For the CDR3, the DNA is TGTGCCAGTAGTATTGTCGCAGGGCCCTCCTACGAGCAGTACTTC.